This T cell receptor (beta chain) was retrieved from a study of T cells after yellow fever vaccination. The germline V and J ends were trimmed by 4 bases and 6 bases, with 7 bases remaining between them. CDR1 is SEHNR, CDR2 FQNEAQ, per germline (reference sequence). The CDR3 has 12 residues. From the 5' RACE reads, TCRdb called clonotypes with MiXCR, one entry per CDR3 protein. The table lists 450,000 to 600,000 distinct CDR3 sequences, roughly 12% of them singletons. This TCR came from a man aged 25 to 40 who received the YFV17D yellow fever vaccine. The V gene is TRBV7-9, the J gene TRBJ2-1; no definite D call. This material consisted of PBMCs, taken on the day of the yellow fever booster vaccination. This CDR3 reads CASSSHTNEQFF. The CDR3 DNA follows: TGTGCCAGCAGCTCCCATACCAATGAGCAGTTCTTC.